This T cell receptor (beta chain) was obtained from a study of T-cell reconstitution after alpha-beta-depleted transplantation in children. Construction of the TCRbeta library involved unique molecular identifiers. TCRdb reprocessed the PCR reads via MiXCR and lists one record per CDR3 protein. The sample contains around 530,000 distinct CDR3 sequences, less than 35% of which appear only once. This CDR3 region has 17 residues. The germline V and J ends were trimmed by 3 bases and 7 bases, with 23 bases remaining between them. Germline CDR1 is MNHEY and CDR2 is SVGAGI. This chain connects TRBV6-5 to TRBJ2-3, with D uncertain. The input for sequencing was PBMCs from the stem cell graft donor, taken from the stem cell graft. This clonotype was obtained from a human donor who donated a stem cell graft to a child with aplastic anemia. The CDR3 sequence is CASSYPLARLTVNTQYF. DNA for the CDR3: TGTGCCAGCAGTTATCCGCTCGCCCGGCTTACAGTGAATACGCAGTATTTT.